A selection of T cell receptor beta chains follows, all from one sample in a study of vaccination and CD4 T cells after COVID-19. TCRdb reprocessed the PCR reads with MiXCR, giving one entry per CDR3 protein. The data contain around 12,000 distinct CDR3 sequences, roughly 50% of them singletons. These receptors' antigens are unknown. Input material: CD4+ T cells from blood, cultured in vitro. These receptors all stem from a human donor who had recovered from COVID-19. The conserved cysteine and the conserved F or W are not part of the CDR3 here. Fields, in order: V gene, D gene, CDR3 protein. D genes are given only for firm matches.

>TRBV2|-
ASSGQKGEQY
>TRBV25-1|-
ASSAGTGGNTIY
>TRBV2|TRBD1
ASSGTGGNQPQH
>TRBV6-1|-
ASRGSGANVLT
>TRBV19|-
ASSIGNNQPQH
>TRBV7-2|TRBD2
ASSYTSGSGADTQY
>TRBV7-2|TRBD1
ASSLGGTGGYNEQF
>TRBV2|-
ASRTGLDSPLH
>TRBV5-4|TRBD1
ASSLSRFEGAQETQY
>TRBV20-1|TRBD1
SANDRGTGDRSPLH
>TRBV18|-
ASSPRQGVPGANVLT
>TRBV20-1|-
SAAPRTANTGELF
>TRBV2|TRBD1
ASRLQGAAYNEQF
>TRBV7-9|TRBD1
ASSLGGQGFHEQY
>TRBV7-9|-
ASSPGRVAKNIQY
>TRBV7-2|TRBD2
ASSLRLALTDTQY
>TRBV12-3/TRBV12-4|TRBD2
ASSWGGPRYEQY
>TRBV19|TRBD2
ASGGSYEQY
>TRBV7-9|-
ASSLIQGSGYNEQF
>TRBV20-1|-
SARKGWINSYEQY
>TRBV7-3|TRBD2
ASSLRGGEDYEQY
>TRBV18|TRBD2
ASSPGGTSGDEQY
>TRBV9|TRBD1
ASSPRTGNTGELF
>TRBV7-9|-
ASSFRAGDEETQY
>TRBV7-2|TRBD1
ASSFHRDRVNEQY
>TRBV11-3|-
ASSFRDNQPQH
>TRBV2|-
ASSEDSLGIQPQH
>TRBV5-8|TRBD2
ASSLRTSGRFQY
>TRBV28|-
ASRRTSSYEQY
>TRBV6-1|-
ASSEASGELF
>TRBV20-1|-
SASPGTLRYNEQF
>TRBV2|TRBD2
ASKGQGKASGGLGETQY
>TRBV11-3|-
ASSLYGARGYT
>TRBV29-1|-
SVDGGKNYGYT
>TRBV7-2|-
ASSLVWLAASTDTQY
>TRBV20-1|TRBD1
SASADRAIRELF
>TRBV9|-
ASSVAKWESKGRPHYEQY
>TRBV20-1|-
SAQGGGASSYNEQF
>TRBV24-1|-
ATSDPNDNEQF
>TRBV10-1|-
ASTAGAAGNTIY
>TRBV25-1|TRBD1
ASSDLAGTGGFRGTGELF
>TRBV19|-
ASSMGTLNTEAF
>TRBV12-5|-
ASGLGEGGTEAF
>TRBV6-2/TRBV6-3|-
ASRPRDQPQH
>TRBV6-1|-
ASSAGTVIYGYT
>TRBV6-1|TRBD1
ASSDPGQGSHSPLH
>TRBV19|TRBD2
ASSNSGRERTDTQY
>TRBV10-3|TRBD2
ATEGQREYEQF
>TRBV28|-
ASSNVELYGYT
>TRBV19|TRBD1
ASLGGQGSNQPQH
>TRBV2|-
ASSEDPRYNEQF
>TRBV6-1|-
ASSEKSYEQY
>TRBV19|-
ASSSRGSVADTQY
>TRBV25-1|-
ASGPFGKNIQY
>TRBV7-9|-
ASSPLEGQSSQY
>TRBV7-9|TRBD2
ASSPRTSGSTDTQY
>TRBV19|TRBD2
ASSRDIKGTSSYEQY
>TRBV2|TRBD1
ASSPLGQGLSNQPQH
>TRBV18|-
ASSPGTSYGYT